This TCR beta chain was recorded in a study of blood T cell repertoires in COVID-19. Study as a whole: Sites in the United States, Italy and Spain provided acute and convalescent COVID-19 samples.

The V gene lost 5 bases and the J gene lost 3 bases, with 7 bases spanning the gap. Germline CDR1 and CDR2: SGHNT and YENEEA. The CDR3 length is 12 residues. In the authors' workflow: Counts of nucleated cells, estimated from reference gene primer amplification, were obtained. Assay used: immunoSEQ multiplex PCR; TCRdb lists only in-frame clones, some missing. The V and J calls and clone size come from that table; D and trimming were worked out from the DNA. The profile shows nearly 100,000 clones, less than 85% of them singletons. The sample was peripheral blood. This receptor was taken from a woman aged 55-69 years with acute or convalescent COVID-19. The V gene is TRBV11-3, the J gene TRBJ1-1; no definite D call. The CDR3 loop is CASSRRDTEAFF. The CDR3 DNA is TGTGCCAGCAGCCGCCGGGACACTGAAGCTTTCTTT.